This T cell receptor (beta chain) was found in a study of cytomegalovirus exposure and HLA in healthy donors. Per the germline V gene, CDR1 is SGHNT and CDR2 is YYREEE (reference sequence). Trimming pared 6 bases from V and 1 base from J, leaving 13 bases between. CDR3 size: 14 residues. Broader study findings: The classifier was said to identify cytomegalovirus status with high specificity and sensitivity. Donors were assumed by presence/absence analyses to have roughly uniform sequencing depth.

The PCR employed 60 Vbeta primers together with 13 Jbeta primers. Only in-frame clones appear in the TCRdb table, and some are missing; sequencing was by immunoSEQ multiplex PCR. The sample contains 150,000 to 200,000 clones, around 76% of which appear only once. Worth noting for this clone: Antigen unknown.

This receptor was taken from a female donor in good health and CMV-seronegative. The V and J genes are TRBV5-4 and TRBJ1-1; tentatively, D is TRBD1 (6 bases). The material sequenced was PBMCs. CDR3 sequence: CASIPTGSNTEAFF. The DNA of the CDR3 is TGTGCCAGCATTCCGACAGGTTCGAACACTGAAGCTTTCTTT. The whole variable domain, remainder taken from reference TRBV5-4 and TRBJ1-1, is ETGVTQSPTHLIKTRGQQVTLRCSSQSGHNTVSWYQQALGQGPQFIFQYYREEENGRGNFPPRFSGLQFPNYSSELNVNALELDDSALYLCASIPTGSNTEAFFGQGTRLTVV.